This TCR beta chain was found in a study of T-cell reconstitution after alpha-beta-depleted transplantation in children. Trimming removed 6 bases from V and 5 bases from J, with 9 bases in between. The CDR3 covers 12 residues. Germline V gene data show CDR1 as WSHSY and CDR2 as SAAADI. Preparation of the TCRbeta library used unique molecular identifiers. Each CDR3 protein is one row after TCRdb ran MiXCR on the PCR reads. The table lists about 830,000 distinct CDR3 sequences, around 17% of them singletons, with approximately 5% in the top ten. The sequence came from a male patient under 18 who had a stem cell transplant for acute lymphoblastic leukemia, so the T cells may come from the graft donor. The chain joins TRBV10-2 to TRBJ2-3, with D unresolved. The sequencing used PBMCs, mostly from graft donor cells, collected 360 days after TCRalphabeta/CD19-depleted stem cell transplant. The DNA for the CDR3 is TGCGCCAGCAGACCGGAGATAGATACGCAGTATTTT. It is translated as CASRPEIDTQYF.